Reported below is one TCR beta chain. The CDR3 is 13 amino acids. With 4 bases removed from V and 5 bases from J, the gap between germline ends came to 11 bases. Germline V lookup: CDR1 MNHEY, CDR2 SVGEGT. This sample is drawn from a study of blood T cell repertoires in COVID-19. About the research overall: Some COVID-19 samples were acute and others convalescent; all came from the United States, Italy and Spain. T cells, B-cell-depleted T cells, or PBMCs provided the cDNA or gDNA that served as material.

Authors' processing steps: Amplification with reference gene primers provided the estimates of nucleated cell counts. The protocol was immunoSEQ multiplex PCR, while the TCRdb copy is restricted to in-frame clones and leaves out a portion. The V and J calls and clone size were taken over from that table, and D and trimming were inferred from the DNA. The top ten clones hold 5.4% of a sample with about 75,000 clones, more than 65% of them seen once. Specimen: peripheral blood. This TCR came from a woman older than 75 with active or convalescent COVID-19. V gene TRBV6-2 or TRBV6-3 combines with J gene TRBJ1-2, with D possibly matching TRBD1 (6 bases). The CDR3 region is CASSSDRQYGYTF. The CDR3 nucleotides are TGTGCCAGCAGTTCCGACAGGCAGTATGGCTACACCTTC.